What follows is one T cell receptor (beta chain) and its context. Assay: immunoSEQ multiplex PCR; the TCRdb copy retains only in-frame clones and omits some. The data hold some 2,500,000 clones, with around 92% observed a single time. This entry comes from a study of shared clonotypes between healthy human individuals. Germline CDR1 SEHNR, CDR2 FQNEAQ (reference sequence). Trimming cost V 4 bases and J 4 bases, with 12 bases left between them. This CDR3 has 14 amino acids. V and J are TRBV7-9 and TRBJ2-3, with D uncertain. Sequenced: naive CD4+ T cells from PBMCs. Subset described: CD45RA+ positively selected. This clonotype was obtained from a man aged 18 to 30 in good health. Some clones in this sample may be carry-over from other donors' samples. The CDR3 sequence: CASSSTPMPDTQYF. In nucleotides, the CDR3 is TGTGCCAGCAGCTCTACCCCTATGCCAGATACGCAGTATTTT.